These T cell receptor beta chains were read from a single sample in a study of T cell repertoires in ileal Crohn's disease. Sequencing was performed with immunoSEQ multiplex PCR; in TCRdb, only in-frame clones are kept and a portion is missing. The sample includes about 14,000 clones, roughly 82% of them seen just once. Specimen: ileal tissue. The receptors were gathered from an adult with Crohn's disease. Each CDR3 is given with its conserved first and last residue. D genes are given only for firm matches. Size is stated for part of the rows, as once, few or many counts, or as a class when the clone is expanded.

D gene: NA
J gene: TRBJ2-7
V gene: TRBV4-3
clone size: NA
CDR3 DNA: TGCGCCAGCAGCCAAGAAGGGGCGCTTGACTTC
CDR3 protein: CASSQEGALDF

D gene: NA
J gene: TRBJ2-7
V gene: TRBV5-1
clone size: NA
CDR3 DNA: TGCGCCAGCAGCTTAGGGGACAAGACCTACGAGCAGTACTTC
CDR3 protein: CASSLGDKTYEQYF

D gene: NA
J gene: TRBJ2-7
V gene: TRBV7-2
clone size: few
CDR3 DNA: TGTGCCAGCAGCTTCGCCGGGGAGAGCGGGTCATACTCCTACGAGCAGTACTTC
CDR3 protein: CASSFAGESGSYSYEQYF

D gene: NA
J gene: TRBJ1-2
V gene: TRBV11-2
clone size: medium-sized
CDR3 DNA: TGTGCCAGCAGCTTGCAGGGATCAAACTATGGCTACACCTTC
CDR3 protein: CASSLQGSNYGYTF

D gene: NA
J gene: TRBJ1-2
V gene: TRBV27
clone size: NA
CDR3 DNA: TGTGCCAGCAGTTTATCCTATACTAACTATGGCTACACCTTC
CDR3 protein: CASSLSYTNYGYTF

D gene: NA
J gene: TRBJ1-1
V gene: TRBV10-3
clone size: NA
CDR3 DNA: TGTGCCATTAGAGGAGCAAACACTGAAGCTTTCTTT
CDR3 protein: CAIRGANTEAFF

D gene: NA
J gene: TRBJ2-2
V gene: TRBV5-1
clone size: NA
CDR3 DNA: TGCGCCAGCAGCTTGAGAAGTCGGGGGAACACCGGGGAGCTGTTTTTT
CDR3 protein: CASSLRSRGNTGELFF

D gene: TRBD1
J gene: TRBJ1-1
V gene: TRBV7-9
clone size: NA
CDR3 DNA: TGTGCCAGCAGCCAGAAGGGGGCAGGCACTGAAGCTTTCTTT
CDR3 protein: CASSQKGAGTEAFF

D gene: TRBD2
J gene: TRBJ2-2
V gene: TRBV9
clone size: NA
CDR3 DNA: TGTGCCAGCAGCGGGGGACTATCTACCGGGGAGCTGTTTTTT
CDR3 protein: CASSGGLSTGELFF

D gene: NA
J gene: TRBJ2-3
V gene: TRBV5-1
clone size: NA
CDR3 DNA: TGCGCCAGCAGCTTGGGCGGGTCCCGAAATACGCAGTATTTT
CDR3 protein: CASSLGGSRNTQYF

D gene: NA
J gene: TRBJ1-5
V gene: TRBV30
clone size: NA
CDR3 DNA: TGTGCCATTGGAGAGGGCAATCAGCCCCAGCATTTT
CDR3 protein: CAIGEGNQPQHF

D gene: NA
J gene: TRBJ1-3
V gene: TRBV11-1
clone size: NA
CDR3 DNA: TGTGCCAGCAGCTTAGTGCGGACAGCCTCTGGAAACACCATATATTTT
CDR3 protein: CASSLVRTASGNTIYF

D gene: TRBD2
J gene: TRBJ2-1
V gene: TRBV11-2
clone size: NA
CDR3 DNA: TGTGCCAGCAGCTCGTCGAGGAGCGGGGGGGCCGGGGAGCAGTTCTTC
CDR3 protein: CASSSSRSGGAGEQFF